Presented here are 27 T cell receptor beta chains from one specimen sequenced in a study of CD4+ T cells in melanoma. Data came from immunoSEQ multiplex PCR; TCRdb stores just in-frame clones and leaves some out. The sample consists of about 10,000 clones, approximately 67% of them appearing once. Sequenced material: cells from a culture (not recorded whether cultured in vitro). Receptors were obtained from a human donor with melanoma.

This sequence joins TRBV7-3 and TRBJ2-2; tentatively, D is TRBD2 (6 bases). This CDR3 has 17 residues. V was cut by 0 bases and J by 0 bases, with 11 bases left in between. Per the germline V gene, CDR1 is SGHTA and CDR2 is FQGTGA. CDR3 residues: CASSLTFWGANTGELFF. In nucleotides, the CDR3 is TGTGCCAGCAGCTTAACGTTCTGGGGGGCGAACACCGGGGAGCTGTTTTTT.

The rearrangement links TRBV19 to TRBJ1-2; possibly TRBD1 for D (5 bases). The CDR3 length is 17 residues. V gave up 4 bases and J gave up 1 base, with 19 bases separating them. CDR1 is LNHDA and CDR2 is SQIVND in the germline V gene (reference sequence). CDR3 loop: CASSTRGLRLLNYGYTF. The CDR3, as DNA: TGTGCCAGTAGTACTCGGGGCCTCCGTCTCCTTAACTATGGCTACACCTTC.

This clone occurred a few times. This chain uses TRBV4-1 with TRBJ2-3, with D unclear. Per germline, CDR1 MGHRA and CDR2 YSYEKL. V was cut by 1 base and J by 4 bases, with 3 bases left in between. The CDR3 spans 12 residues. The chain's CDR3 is CASSQVADTQYF. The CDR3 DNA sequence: TGCGCCAGCAGCCAAGTCGCAGATACGCAGTATTTT.

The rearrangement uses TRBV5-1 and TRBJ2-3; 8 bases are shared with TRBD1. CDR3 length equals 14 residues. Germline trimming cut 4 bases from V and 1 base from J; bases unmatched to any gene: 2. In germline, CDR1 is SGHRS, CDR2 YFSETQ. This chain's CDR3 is CASSAGQGTDTQYF. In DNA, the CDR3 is TGCGCCAGCAGCGCGGGACAGGGCACAGATACGCAGTATTTT.

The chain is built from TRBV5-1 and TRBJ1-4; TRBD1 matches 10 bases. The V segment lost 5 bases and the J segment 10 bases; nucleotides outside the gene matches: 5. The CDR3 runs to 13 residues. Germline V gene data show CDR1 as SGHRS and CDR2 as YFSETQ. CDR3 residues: CASRGTGDGKLFF. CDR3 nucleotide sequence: TGCGCCAGCAGGGGGACAGGGGATGGAAAACTGTTTTTT.

CDR3 DNA sequence: TGTGCCAGCAGCCAAGGGACAGGGGGCCCACGAGAGCAGTACTTC. It encodes CASSQGTGGPREQYF. The chain couples TRBV5-4 to TRBJ2-7, with 12 bases that match TRBD1. The length of the CDR3 is 15 residues. Trimming removed 4 bases from V and 7 bases from J; junction bases left unmatched: 9. Germline V gene lookup returns CDR1 SGHNT and CDR2 YYREEE (reference sequence).

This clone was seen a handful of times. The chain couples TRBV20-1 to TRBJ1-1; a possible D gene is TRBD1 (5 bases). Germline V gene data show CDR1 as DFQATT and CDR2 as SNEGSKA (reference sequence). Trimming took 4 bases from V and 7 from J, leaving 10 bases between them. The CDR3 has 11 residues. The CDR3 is CSAKRQNEAFF. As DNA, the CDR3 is TGCAGTGCTAAAAGACAGAATGAAGCTTTCTTT.

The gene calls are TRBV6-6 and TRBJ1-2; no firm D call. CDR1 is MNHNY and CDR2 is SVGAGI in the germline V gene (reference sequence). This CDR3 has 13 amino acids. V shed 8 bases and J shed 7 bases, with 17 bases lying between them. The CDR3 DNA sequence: TGTGCCAGCTCCGAAGGGAGTTTCGGTGGCTACACCTTC. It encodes CASSEGSFGGYTF.

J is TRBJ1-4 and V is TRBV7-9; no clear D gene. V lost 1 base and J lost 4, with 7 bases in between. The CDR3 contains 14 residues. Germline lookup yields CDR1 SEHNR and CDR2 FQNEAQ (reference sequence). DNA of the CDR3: TGTGCCAGCAGCTTAGGAACACTTAATGAAAAACTGTTTTTT. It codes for CASSLGTLNEKLFF.

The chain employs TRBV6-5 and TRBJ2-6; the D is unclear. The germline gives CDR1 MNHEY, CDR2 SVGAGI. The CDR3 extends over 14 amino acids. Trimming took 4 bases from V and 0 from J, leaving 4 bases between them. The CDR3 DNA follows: TGTGCCAGCAGTTTGGGCTCTGGGGCCAACGTCCTGACTTTC. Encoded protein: CASSLGSGANVLTF.

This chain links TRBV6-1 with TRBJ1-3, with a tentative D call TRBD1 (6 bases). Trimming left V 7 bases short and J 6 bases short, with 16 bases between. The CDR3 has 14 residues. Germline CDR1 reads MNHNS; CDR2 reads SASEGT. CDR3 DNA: TGTGCCAGCACCCCCGGGACAAGGACAAACACCATATATTTT. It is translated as CASTPGTRTNTIYF.

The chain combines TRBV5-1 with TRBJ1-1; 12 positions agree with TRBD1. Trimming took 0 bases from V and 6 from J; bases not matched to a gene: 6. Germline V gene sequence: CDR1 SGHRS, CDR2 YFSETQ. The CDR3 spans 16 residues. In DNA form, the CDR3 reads TGCGCCAGCAGCTTGGGGGACAGGGGGCGCCTAGCTGAAGCTTTCTTT. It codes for CASSLGDRGRLAEAFF. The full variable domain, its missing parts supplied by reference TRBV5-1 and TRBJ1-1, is KAGVTQTPRYLIKTRGQQVTLSCSPISGHRSVSWYQQTPGQGLQFLFEYFSETQRNKGNFPGRFSGRQFSNSRSEMNVSTLELGDSALYLCASSLGDRGRLAEAFFGQGTRLTVV.

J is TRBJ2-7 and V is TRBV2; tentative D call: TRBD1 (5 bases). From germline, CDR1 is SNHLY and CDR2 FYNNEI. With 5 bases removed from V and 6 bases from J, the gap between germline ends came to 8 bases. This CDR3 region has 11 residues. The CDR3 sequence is CASSPDTEQYF. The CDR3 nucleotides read TGTGCCAGCAGTCCGGACACCGAGCAGTACTTC.

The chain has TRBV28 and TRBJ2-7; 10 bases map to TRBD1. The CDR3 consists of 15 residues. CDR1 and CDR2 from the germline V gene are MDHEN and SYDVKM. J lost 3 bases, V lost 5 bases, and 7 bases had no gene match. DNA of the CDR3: TGTGCCAGCAGTAACGCGGGACAGGGGTACTACGAGCAGTACTTC. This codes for CASSNAGQGYYEQYF.

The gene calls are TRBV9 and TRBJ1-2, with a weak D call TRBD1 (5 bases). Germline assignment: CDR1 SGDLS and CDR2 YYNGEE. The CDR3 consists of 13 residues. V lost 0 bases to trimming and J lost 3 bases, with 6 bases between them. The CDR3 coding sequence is TGTGCCAGCAGCGTAGAACAGGACTATGGCTACACCTTC. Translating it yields CASSVEQDYGYTF.

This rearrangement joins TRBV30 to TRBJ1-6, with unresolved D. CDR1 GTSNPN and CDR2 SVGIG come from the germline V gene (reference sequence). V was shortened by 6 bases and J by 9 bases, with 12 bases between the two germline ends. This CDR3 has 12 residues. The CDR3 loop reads CACRPPSSPLHF. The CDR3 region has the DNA TGTGCCTGCCGTCCCCCATCTTCACCCCTCCACTTT.

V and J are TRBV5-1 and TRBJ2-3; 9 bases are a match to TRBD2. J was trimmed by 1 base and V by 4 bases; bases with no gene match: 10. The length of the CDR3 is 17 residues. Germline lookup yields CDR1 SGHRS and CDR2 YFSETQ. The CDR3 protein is CASSRGTLAGGTDTQYF. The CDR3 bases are TGCGCCAGCAGCCGGGGGACCTTAGCGGGGGGCACAGATACGCAGTATTTT.

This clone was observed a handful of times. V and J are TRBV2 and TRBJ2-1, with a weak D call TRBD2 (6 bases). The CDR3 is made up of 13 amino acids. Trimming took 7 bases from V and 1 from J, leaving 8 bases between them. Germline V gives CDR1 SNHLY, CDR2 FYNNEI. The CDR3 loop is CASKEGSYNEQFF. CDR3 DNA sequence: TGTGCCAGCAAGGAGGGATCCTACAATGAGCAGTTCTTC.

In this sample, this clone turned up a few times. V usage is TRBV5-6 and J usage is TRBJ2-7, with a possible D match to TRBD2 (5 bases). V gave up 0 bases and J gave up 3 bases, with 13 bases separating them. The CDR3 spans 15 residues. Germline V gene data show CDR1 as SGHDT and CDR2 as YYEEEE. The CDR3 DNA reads TGTGCCAGCAGCTTGGGACCGGGGTTCGGCTACGAGCAGTACTTC. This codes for CASSLGPGFGYEQYF.

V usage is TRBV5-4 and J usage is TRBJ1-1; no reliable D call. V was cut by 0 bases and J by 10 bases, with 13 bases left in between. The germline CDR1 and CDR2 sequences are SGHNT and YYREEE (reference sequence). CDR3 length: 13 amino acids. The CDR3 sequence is CASSLDSVFGAFF. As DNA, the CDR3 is TGTGCCAGCAGCTTGGATAGTGTCTTTGGAGCTTTCTTT.

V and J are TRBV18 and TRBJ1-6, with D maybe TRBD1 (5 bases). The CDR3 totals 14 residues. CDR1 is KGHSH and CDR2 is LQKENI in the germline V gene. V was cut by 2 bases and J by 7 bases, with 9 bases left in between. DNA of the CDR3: TGTGCCAGCTCACCAGACAGAAAAAATTCACCCCTCCACTTT. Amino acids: CASSPDRKNSPLHF.

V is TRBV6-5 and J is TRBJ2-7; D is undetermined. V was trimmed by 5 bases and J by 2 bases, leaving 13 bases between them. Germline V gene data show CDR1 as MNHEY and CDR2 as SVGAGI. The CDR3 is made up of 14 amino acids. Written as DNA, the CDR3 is TGTGCCAGCAGTCAAAAGACGGTCCCCTACGAGCAGTACTTC. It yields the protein CASSQKTVPYEQYF.

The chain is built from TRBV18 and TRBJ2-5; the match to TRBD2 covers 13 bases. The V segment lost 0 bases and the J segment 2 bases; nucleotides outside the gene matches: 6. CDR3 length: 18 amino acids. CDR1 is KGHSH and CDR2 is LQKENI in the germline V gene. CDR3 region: CASSPPLAGLAGQETQYF. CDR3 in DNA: TGTGCCAGCTCACCACCGTTAGCGGGACTAGCGGGACAAGAGACCCAGTACTTC.

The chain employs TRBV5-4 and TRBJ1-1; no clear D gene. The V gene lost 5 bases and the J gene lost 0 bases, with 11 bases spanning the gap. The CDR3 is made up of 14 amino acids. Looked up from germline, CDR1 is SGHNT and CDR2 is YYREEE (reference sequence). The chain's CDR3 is CASRRLGMNTEAFF. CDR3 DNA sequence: TGTGCCAGCAGGCGACTGGGGATGAACACTGAAGCTTTCTTT.

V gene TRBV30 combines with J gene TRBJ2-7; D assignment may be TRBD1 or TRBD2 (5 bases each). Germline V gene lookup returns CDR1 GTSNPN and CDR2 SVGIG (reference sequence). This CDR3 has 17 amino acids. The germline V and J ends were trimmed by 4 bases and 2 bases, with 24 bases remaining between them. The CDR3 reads CAWTRAEGLLEPYEQYF. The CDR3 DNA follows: TGTGCCTGGACCCGGGCCGAGGGGCTATTAGAACCCTACGAGCAGTACTTC. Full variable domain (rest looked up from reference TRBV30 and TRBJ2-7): SQTIHQWPATLVQPVGSPLSLECTVEGTSNPNLYWYRQAAGRGLQLLFYSVGIGQISSEVPQNLSASRPQDRQFILSSKKLLLSDSGFYLCAWTRAEGLLEPYEQYFGPGTRLTVT.

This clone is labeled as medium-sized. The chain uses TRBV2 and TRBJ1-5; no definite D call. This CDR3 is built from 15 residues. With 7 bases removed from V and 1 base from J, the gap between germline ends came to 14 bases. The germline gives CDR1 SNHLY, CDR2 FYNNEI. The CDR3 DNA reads TGTGCCAGCATCGCCAACAACCCCAGCAATCAGCCCCAGCATTTT. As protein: CASIANNPSNQPQHF.

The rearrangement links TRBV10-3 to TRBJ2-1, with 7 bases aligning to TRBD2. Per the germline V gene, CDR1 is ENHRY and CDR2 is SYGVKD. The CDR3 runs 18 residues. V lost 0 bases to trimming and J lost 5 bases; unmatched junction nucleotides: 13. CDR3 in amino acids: CAISESTRRQTSNNEQFF. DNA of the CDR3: TGTGCCATCAGTGAGTCGACTCGAAGGCAGACTAGCAACAATGAGCAGTTCTTC.